This TCR beta chain derives from a study of identical twins. This clonotype has a handful of counts. V dropped 5 bases and J dropped 5; count of bases not matched to a gene: 6. The CDR3 is 14 amino acids. Germline V gene data show CDR1 as LNHNV and CDR2 as YYDKDF (reference sequence). Each CDR3 protein gets one entry after TCRdb re-called the 5' RACE reads with MiXCR. The table has 400,000 to 550,000 distinct CDR3 sequences, about 20% seen once; the top ten hold about 0.91%. These data also featured in a second study, about T cells expressing NK-cell markers. From that report: Whether expanded NKG2C-expressing T cell clones recognize HCMV is unknown.

The sequence was collected from a woman aged 18-35 years in good health. Sequenced: CD4+ T cells sorted from blood. This chain links TRBV15 with TRBJ2-3; 8 bases are a match to TRBD1. CDR3 region: CATSQDRARDTQYF. As DNA, the CDR3 is TGTGCCACCAGCCAGGACAGGGCGAGAGATACGCAGTATTTT.